In this sample, the clone carrying this T cell receptor beta chain turned up once. Separate from the roughly 700-subject first cohort, the 120-subject validation cohort was the one that the donors belonged to. The CDR3 consists of 17 residues. The germline V gene has CDR1 SGHVS and CDR2 FQNEAQ. Trimming pared 0 bases from V and 0 bases from J, leaving 12 bases between. This specimen comes from a study of cytomegalovirus exposure and HLA in healthy donors. The method was immunoSEQ multiplex PCR; TCRdb's version includes in-frame clones alone and lacks a portion of them. The repertoire includes 110,000 or so clones, 70% to 85% of them detected once, and around 3% sits in the top ten.

This sequence joins TRBV7-8 and TRBJ2-4; D is uncertain. What was sequenced was PBMCs. The TCR was taken from a woman younger than 35 in good health and CMV-seronegative. CDR3 amino acids: CASSLATIVLAKNIQYF. Written as DNA, the CDR3 is TGTGCCAGCAGCTTAGCGACAATCGTCCTAGCCAAAAACATTCAGTACTTC.